This T cell receptor (beta chain) was recorded in a study of beta chain features in type 1 diabetes. About the research overall: Age, gender, cell numbers and subset yield matched between patients and controls. Study observations and caveats: Type 1 diabetes patients showed a moderate but significant shortening of TCRB CDR3s in all four CD4+ subsets. A PCR bias possibly favoring shorter templates would apply equally to patients and controls.

The germline V gene has CDR1 SGHDT and CDR2 YYEEEE. V dropped 4 bases and J dropped 3; count of bases not matched to a gene: 5. This CDR3 contains 15 residues. A word on this clone: Its specificity is not known.

Since all of the isolated RNA was reverse transcribed, expressed TCRB transcripts were what got sequenced. The repertoire was sequenced with immunoSEQ multiplex PCR; TCRdb's copy has only in-frame clones and lacks some. The sample holds hundreds of thousands of clones, approximately 10% seen once. The authors sorted CD4+ naive, central memory, regulatory and stem cell-like memory cells via CD45RO/CCR7/CD25/CD127/CD95/CD27. The V call is TRBV5-6, the J call TRBJ1-4; 8 bases match TRBD1. This TCR was recovered from a man younger than 45 with type 1 diabetes. The source material was naive CD4+ T cells from blood. CDR3 in DNA: TGTGCCAGCAGCCAATTACAGGGGGCTAATGAAAAACTGTTTTTT. This translates into CASSQLQGANEKLFF.